This T cell receptor (beta chain) was observed in a study of cytotoxic CD8 clonotypes in ibrutinib-treated CLL. Study-wide findings and caveats: Clonality went higher at ibrutinib response and then dropped back toward baseline at progression.

Of note for this clone: Its specificity is not known.

Per the germline V gene, CDR1 is SGHDN and CDR2 is FVKESK. V lost 3 bases, J lost 5 bases, and 5 bases lay in between. This CDR3 contains 13 residues. Assay used: immunoSEQ multiplex PCR; TCRdb lists only in-frame clones, some missing. The sample gives fewer than 45,000 clones, 71% of which show up once; 16% is in the top ten. The material sequenced was PBMCs, taken at disease progression, from a patient treated with ibrutinib. The origin of this receptor is a human donor with chronic lymphocytic leukemia. The V gene is TRBV14, the J gene TRBJ1-6, with D unclear. Here the CDR3 DNA reads TGTGCCAGCAGCCAGGCCAATAATTCACCCCTCCACTTT. It encodes CASSQANNSPLHF.